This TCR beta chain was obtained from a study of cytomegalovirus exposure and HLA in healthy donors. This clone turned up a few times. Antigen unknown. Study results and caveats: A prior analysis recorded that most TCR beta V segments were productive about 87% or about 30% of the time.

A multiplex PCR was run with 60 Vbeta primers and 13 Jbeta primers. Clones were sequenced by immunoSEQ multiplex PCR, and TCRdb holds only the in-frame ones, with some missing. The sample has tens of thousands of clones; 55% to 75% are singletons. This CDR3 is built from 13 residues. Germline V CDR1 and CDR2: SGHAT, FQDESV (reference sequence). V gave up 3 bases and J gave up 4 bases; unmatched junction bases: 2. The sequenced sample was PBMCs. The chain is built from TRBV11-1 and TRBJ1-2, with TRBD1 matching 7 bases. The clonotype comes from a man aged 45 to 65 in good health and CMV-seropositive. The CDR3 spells CASSLDRTYGYTF. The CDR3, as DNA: TGTGCCAGCAGCTTGGACAGGACCTATGGCTACACCTTC. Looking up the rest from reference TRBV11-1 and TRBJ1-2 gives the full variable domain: EAEVAQSPRYKITEKSQAVAFWCDPISGHATLYWYRQILGQGPELLVQFQDESVVDDSQLPKDRFSAERLKGVDSTLKIQPAELGDSAMYLCASSLDRTYGYTFGSGTRLTVV.